The clone carrying this TCR beta chain was seen a handful of times. As yet, its antigen is unknown. This sample is part of a study of a mutant IDH1 vaccine in newly diagnosed glioma. About the research overall: Commencement of vaccination occurred 4-6 weeks following radiotherapy alone, or concurrently with temozolomide cycles.

Assay used: immunoSEQ multiplex PCR; TCRdb lists only in-frame clones, some missing. This table holds tens of thousands of clones, roughly 78% found once. Regarding time point: week 11, during vaccination. Mutant IDH1 20-mer peptide, at 300 ug, made up each vaccine dose, with topical imiquimod. Germline V gives CDR1 MNHEY, CDR2 SVGAGI. Deletions cut 2 bases from V and 8 bases from J, with 18 bases between. CDR3 size: 15 residues. The specimen comprised PBMCs, sampled from a glioma patient whose treatment included an IDH1 peptide vaccine. The chain carries TRBV6-5 and TRBJ1-2; unclear D gene. The origin of this receptor is a man aged 35 to 55 with glioma. This CDR3 is CASSYDGARAGGYTF. The CDR3 region has the DNA TGTGCCAGCAGTTACGACGGCGCAAGGGCGGGGGGCTACACCTTC.